This TCR beta chain was recorded in a study of OX40 agonist ivuxolimab in advanced cancers. This CDR3 comprises 11 residues. Per the germline V gene, CDR1 is SQVTM and CDR2 is ANQGSEA. After removal of 7 bases from V and 5 bases from J, the junction contained 5 bases not matched to a gene. The assay was immunoSEQ multiplex PCR, and TCRdb's table has in-frame clones only and misses some. The profile shows tens of thousands of clones, about 90% of them singletons. This TCR came from an adult with an advanced solid tumor such as melanoma, head and neck, liver or kidney cancer. The chain couples TRBV29-1 to TRBJ2-7; TRBD2 aligns across 7 bases. This specimen consisted of CD4+ or CD8+ T cells sorted from blood, obtained in a trial of the OX40 agonist ivuxolimab. The CDR3 is CSAAAGDEQYF. CDR3 nucleotide sequence: TGCAGCGCAGCCGCGGGGGACGAGCAGTACTTC.